This T cell receptor (beta chain) is drawn from a study of post-analysis software for immune sequencing data. Study-wide background: Relapsing-remitting, secondary progressive and progressive-relapsing forms of multiple sclerosis all featured among disease courses.

Unique molecular identifiers were carried by the TCR beta cDNA libraries. T cells numbering roughly 1 to 10 million yielded roughly 0.5 million cDNA molecules. TCRdb redid the calling of the PCR reads with MiXCR, one entry per CDR3 protein. The table records hundreds of thousands of distinct CDR3 sequences, less than 35% of them present only once. Comments on this clonotype: Its target is unknown.

CDR3 length equals 16 residues. V was clipped by 4 bases and J by 0 bases; unmatched bases: 8. Germline CDR1 SNHLY, CDR2 FYNNEI. Study-level findings and limits: Strong co-clustering by F measure linked samples that shared a preparation batch. When patients were compared with controls, four or five TRBV segments were more frequent, TRBV5-6, TRBV5-1 and TRBV20-1 among them. Multiple sclerosis was associated with a significant reduction in normalized Chao1 diversity relative to controls.

The clonotype was recovered from a girl aged 5 to 17 with multiple sclerosis. Sequenced input: blood. The chain has TRBV2 and TRBJ2-5, with 7 bases identical to TRBD2. The CDR3 loop is CASSGGSGSYQETQYF. The CDR3 nucleotides are TGTGCCAGCAGTGGTGGTAGCGGGTCGTACCAAGAGACCCAGTACTTC.